The clone carrying this T cell receptor (beta chain) was counted only a few times. Its target is unknown. The authors ran a second PCR of roughly 6 to 11 cycles using a sample-barcoded 5' primer and a J-beta primer mix. TCRdb reanalysed the 5' RACE reads using MiXCR and keeps one entry per CDR3 protein. Of approximately 1.5 million distinct CDR3 sequences in the sample, roughly two fifths were seen once. The data stem from a study of blood T cells in healthy people across ages. The study, taken as a whole, reports: PBMCs that were unsorted prevented a conclusive naive versus antigen-experienced comparison.

CDR1 and CDR2 from the germline V gene are SNHLY and FYNNEI. CDR3 length: 14 amino acids. Trimming took off 8 bases at V and 2 bases at J, with 14 bases between the two ends. V usage is TRBV2 and J usage is TRBJ2-3, with a tentative D call TRBD2 (7 bases). This sequence originates from a young woman in good health. The sample consisted of blood. This CDR3 is CASGGLAATDTQYF. The CDR3 DNA sequence: TGTGCCAGCGGGGGGCTAGCGGCCACAGATACGCAGTATTTT.